The following is a T cell receptor beta chain sequence with its context. This CDR3 has 16 residues. V was trimmed by 6 bases and J by 1 base, leaving 16 bases between them. The germline CDR1 and CDR2 sequences are LNHDA and SQIVND (reference sequence). Methods used by the authors: Amplification of reference gene primers provided the estimated nucleated cell counts. Profiled with immunoSEQ multiplex PCR; TCRdb holds only in-frame clones, not every one. V, J and clone size were drawn from that table, and D and trimming were deduced from the DNA. This table holds 110,000 or so clones, roughly 75% found once. These data belong to a study of blood T cell repertoires in COVID-19. Looking at the study overall: Both acute and convalescent COVID-19 samples were obtained from the United States, Italy and Spain. Sources were T cells, B-cell-depleted T cells, or PBMCs; the material itself was cDNA or gDNA.

Sequencing was carried out using peripheral blood. The sequence was obtained from a human donor in a cohort sampled during active or convalescent COVID-19. J is TRBJ1-5 and V is TRBV19; D might be TRBD1 (6 bases). The chain's CDR3 is CASSLLRGGSNQPQHF. The CDR3 DNA follows: TGTGCCAGTAGCCTGTTGAGGGGGGGAAGCAATCAGCCCCAGCATTTT.